This T cell receptor (beta chain) was observed in a study of blood T cells in healthy people across ages. CDR3 length: 14 residues. Details on this clonotype: Its matching antigen is unknown. The germline gene is not matched at one end of the junction; a read error may be the cause.

Overall study findings and caveats: PBMCs left unsorted prevented a conclusive naive versus antigen-experienced comparison. Long-lived donors had more naive CD4+ cells and higher diversity than aged donors. The recorded TCR beta diversity per million T cells decreased in a roughly linear manner with age.

A second PCR, run for about 6 to 11 cycles, used a sample-barcoded 5' primer plus a J-beta primer mix. Every single cDNA molecule received a tag from a template-switch adaptor with 12 random nucleotides. In TCRdb, the 5' RACE reads were re-called with MiXCR into one record per CDR3 protein. The sample lists hundreds of thousands of distinct CDR3 sequences, under 55% seen once, with about 21% in the top ten. The chain recombines TRBV12-3 or TRBV12-4 with TRBJ1-1, with D hard to call. The clonotype originates from a man between 60 and 75 years old in good health. The sample taken for sequencing was blood. The DNA for the CDR3 is TGTGTCAGCAGTCCCAGTGCGGTGCACACTGAAGCTTTCTTT. Its translation: CVSSPSAVHTEAFF.